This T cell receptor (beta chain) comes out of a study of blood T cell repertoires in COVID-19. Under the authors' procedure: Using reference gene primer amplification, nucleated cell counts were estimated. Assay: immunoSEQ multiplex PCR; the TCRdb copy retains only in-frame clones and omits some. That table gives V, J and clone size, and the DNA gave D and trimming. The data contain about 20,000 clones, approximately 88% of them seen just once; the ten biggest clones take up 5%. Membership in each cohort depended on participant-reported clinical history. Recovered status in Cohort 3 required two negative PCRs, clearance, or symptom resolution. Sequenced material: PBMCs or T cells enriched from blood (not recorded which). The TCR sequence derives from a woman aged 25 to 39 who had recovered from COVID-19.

CDR3 coding DNA: TGTGCCTGGAGTGTACCCCCCAGGGGGAGCAATCAGCCCCAGCATTTT. Residues: CAWSVPPRGSNQPQHF. The genes are TRBV30 and TRBJ1-5; the match to TRBD1 covers 7 bases. The V gene's germline CDR1 is GTSNPN and CDR2 SVGIG (reference sequence). With V trimmed by 0 bases and J by 1 base, 6 bases remained unmatched. There are 16 residues in the CDR3.